Listed below are T cell receptor beta chains from one sample, sequenced in a study of T-cell reconstitution after alpha-beta-depleted transplantation in children. TCRdb recomputed calls from the PCR reads with MiXCR, one row per CDR3 protein. The table lists roughly 590,000 distinct CDR3 sequences, roughly 17% of them singletons. The sequencing here drew on PBMCs from the stem cell graft donor, taken from the stem cell graft. The source is a human donor who donated a stem cell graft to a child with acute myeloid leukemia. CDR3s include the opening cysteine and the closing phenylalanine or tryptophan. D genes are given only for firm matches. Some rows mark clone size as missing; the rest say once, few, many or name a class of expanded clone.

>TRBJ1-1|TRBV6-1|.|few
TGTGCCAGCAGGGGGGGAACATACACTGAAGCTTTCTTT
CASRGGTYTEAFF
>TRBJ2-1|TRBV20-1|.|many
TGCAGTGCTAGAGACAGGGGGGGATACAATGAGCAGTTCTTC
CSARDRGGYNEQFF
>TRBJ1-2|TRBV7-2|.|.
TGTGCCAGCACCCTAGGGAGGGGGAATTCCTACGGCTACACCTTC
CASTLGRGNSYGYTF
>TRBJ2-1|TRBV12-3/TRBV12-4|.|.
TGTGCCAGCAGTTTGCGACGGGCGGCCAATGAGCAGTTCTTC
CASSLRRAANEQFF
>TRBJ1-3|TRBV7-9|.|.
TGTGCCAGCAGCCAAGGGGGGGACCCCTTCTCTGGAAACACCATATATTTT
CASSQGGDPFSGNTIYF
>TRBJ2-1|TRBV20-1|.|many
TGCAGTGCTAGAGTACCTAGGGGTGAGCAGTTCTTC
CSARVPRGEQFF
>TRBJ2-3|TRBV7-2|.|many
TGTGCCAGCAGCTTGAATGGGGGGGCCAAAGATACGCAGTATTTT
CASSLNGGAKDTQYF
>TRBJ2-3|TRBV7-2|TRBD2|few
TGTGCCAGCAGCTCCTCCGGGACTAGGGTCACAGATACGCAGTATTTT
CASSSSGTRVTDTQYF
>TRBJ1-1|TRBV24-1|.|many
TGTGCCACCAGTTCGGGACTCTCGAACACTGAAGCTTTCTTT
CATSSGLSNTEAFF
>TRBJ1-5|TRBV20-1|.|many
TGCAGTGCTAGAGATAGACAGCAAAATCAGCCCCAGCATTTT
CSARDRQQNQPQHF
>TRBJ2-3|TRBV20-1|.|many
TGCAGTGCTGCCCGGGGGGCAGAAATAGATACGCAGTATTTT
CSAARGAEIDTQYF
>TRBJ1-2|TRBV12-3/TRBV12-4|.|many
TGTGCCAGCAGTTTCAGGGAGGGGATTGGCTACACCTTC
CASSFREGIGYTF
>TRBJ1-2|TRBV6-5|TRBD1|many
TGTGCCAGCAGCCCCCAGGGGGATGGCTACACCTTC
CASSPQGDGYTF
>TRBJ2-5|TRBV7-9|.|.
TGTGCCAGCAGTCCTGAGAAGGTGGAGTACTTC
CASSPEKVEYF
>TRBJ2-3|TRBV29-1|TRBD1|many
TGCAGCGACCAGGGGGCGACGATCACAGATACGCAGTATTTT
CSDQGATITDTQYF
>TRBJ2-3|TRBV20-1|.|.
TGCAGTGCTAGAGATACCCCCGGGAGAGATACGCAGTATTTT
CSARDTPGRDTQYF
>TRBJ1-2|TRBV18|.|few
TGTGCCAGCTCACCCCCACAGGGAAGCCGGGGCTACACCTTC
CASSPPQGSRGYTF
>TRBJ2-1|TRBV5-6|.|many
TGTGCCAGCACCTCCCCGGAGGGGTCTACAAATGAGCAGTTCTTC
CASTSPEGSTNEQFF
>TRBJ1-1|TRBV20-1|.|many
TGCAGTACTTCGATGAGGGGAGGTCCTGAAGCTTTCTTT
CSTSMRGGPEAFF
>TRBJ2-1|TRBV6-4|TRBD2|.
TGTGCCAGCAGTGGCTCACCGGGACTAGCGGGGGGCCACAATGAGCAGTTCTTC
CASSGSPGLAGGHNEQFF
>TRBJ2-1|TRBV20-1|.|.
TGCAGTGCTAGAGGCCTTGAGCAGTTCTTC
CSARGLEQFF
>TRBJ1-4|TRBV2|TRBD1|few
TGTGCCAGCACACCGACAGGGACCAATGAAAAACTGTTTTTT
CASTPTGTNEKLFF
>TRBJ1-1|TRBV20-1|.|many
TGCAGGCTTGGGGGGGCGAACACTGAAGCTTTCTTT
CRLGGANTEAFF
>TRBJ1-5|TRBV7-2|.|few
TGTGCCAGCAGCTTAGTCGGGGGGGGCGGCAATCAGCCCCAGCATTTT
CASSLVGGGGNQPQHF
>TRBJ2-1|TRBV2|TRBD1|.
TGTGCCAGCAAGCGGACAGGTACCTACAATGAGCAGTTCTTC
CASKRTGTYNEQFF
>TRBJ1-2|TRBV6-2/TRBV6-3|.|few
TGTGCCAGCAGGCCACTCCCCGGACAGCCCACTAACTATGGCTACACCTTC
CASRPLPGQPTNYGYTF
>TRBJ1-5|TRBV29-1|.|many
TGCAGCGTTTCGGTCGGCGGGAGCAATCAGCCCCAGCATTTT
CSVSVGGSNQPQHF
>TRBJ2-6|TRBV6-2/TRBV6-3|TRBD1|few
TGTGCCAGCAGTGGTACAGGGGCTGGGGCCAACGTCCTGACTTTC
CASSGTGAGANVLTF
>TRBJ2-1|TRBV24-1|.|.
TGTGCCACCAGTGAGCCTCGGGACCACTTCCCGTACAATGAGCAGTTCTTC
CATSEPRDHFPYNEQFF